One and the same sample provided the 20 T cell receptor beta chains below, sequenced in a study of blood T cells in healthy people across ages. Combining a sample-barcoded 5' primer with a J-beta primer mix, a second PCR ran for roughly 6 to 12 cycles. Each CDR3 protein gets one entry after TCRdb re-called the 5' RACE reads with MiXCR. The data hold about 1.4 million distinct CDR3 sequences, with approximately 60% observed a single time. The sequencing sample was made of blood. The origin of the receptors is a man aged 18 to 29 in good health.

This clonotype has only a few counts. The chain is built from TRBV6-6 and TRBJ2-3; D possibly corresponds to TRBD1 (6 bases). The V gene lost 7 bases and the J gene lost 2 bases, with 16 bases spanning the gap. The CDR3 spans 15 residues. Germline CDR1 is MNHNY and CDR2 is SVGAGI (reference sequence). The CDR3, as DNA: TGTGCCAGCAACAAAGACAGGTCGTTCACAGATACGCAGTATTTT. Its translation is CASNKDRSFTDTQYF.

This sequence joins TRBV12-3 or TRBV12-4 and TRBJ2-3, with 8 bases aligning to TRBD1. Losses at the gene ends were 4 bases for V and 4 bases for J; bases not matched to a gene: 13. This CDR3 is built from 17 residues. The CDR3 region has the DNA TGTGCCAGCAGTTCCACAACGGGACAGGTGGAGTCAGATACGCAGTATTTT. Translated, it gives CASSSTTGQVESDTQYF.

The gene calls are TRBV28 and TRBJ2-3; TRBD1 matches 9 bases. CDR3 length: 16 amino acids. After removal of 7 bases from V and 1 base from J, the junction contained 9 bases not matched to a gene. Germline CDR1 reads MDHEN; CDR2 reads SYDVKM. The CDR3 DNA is TGTGCCAGCAACCACCCACAGGGGGCGGGCACAGATACGCAGTATTTT. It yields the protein CASNHPQGAGTDTQYF.

The CDR3 DNA reads TGTGCCAGCAGCCAAGGGGCAGGAGACAATCAGCCCCAGCATTTT. It specifies CASSQGAGDNQPQHF. The chain combines TRBV3-1 with TRBJ1-5; D remains ambiguous. V was clipped by 1 base and J by 3 bases, with 10 bases between them. The V gene's germline CDR1 is LGHDT and CDR2 YNNKEL (reference sequence). The CDR3 loop spans 15 amino acids.

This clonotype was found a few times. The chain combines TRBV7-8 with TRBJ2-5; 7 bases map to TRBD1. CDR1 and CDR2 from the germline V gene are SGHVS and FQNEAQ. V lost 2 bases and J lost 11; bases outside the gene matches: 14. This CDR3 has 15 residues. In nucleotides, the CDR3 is TGTGCCAGCAGCTTATTACGACAGGGTGTTGGAGAGCAGTACTTC. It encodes CASSLLRQGVGEQYF.

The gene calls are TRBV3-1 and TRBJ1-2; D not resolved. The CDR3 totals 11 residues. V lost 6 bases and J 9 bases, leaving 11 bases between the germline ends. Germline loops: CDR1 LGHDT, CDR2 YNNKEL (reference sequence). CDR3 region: CASRALESYTF. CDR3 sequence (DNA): TGTGCCAGCAGAGCTCTGGAAAGCTACACCTTC.

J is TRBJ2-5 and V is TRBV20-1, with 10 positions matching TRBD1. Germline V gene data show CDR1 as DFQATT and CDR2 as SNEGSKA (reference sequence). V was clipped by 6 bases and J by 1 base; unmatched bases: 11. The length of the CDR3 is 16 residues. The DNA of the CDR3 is TGCAGTGCACAAATGTGGGACAGGGGTCTCCAAGAGACCCAGTACTTC. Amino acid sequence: CSAQMWDRGLQETQYF.

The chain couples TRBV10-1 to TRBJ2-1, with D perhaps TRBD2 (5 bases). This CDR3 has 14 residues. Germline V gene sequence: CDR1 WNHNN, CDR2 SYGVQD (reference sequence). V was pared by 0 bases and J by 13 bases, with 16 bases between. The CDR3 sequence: CASSESRGLETQFF. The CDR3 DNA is TGCGCCAGCAGTGAGTCTCGAGGGTTGGAGACCCAGTTCTTC.

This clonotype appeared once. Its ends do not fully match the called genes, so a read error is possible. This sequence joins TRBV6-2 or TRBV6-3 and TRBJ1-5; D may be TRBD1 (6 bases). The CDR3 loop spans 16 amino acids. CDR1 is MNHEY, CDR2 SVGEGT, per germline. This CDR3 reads CASSPRDTDSNQPQHF. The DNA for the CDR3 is TGCGCCAGCAGCCCCAGGGACACGGATAGCAATCAGCCCCAGCATTTT.

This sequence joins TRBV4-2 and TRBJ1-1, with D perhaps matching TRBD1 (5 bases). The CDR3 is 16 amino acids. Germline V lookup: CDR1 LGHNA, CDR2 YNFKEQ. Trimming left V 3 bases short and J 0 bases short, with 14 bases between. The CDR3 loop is CASSQEPTALNTEAFF. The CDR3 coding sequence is TGTGCCAGCAGCCAGGAACCGACAGCGCTGAACACTGAAGCTTTCTTT.

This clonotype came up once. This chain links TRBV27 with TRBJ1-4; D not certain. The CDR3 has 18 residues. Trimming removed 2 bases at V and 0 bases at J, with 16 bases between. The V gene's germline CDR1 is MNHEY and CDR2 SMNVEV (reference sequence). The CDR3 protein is CASSLRAPEATTNEKLFF. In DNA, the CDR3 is TGTGCCAGCAGTTTAAGGGCCCCCGAGGCAACAACTAATGAAAAACTGTTTTTT.

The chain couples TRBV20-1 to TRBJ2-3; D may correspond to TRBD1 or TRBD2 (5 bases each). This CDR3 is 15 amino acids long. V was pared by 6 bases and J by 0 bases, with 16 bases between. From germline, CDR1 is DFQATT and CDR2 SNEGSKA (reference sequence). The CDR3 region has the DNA TGCAGTGCGAAGAGGGGCGGTACTAGCACAGATACGCAGTATTTT. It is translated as CSAKRGGTSTDTQYF.

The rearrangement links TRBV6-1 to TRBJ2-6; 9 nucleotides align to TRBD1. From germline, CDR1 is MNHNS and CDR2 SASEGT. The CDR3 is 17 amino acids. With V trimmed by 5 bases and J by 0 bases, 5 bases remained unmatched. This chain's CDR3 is CASSRPGQGSGANVLTF. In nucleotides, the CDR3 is TGTGCCAGCAGTAGACCGGGACAGGGCTCTGGGGCCAACGTCCTGACTTTC.

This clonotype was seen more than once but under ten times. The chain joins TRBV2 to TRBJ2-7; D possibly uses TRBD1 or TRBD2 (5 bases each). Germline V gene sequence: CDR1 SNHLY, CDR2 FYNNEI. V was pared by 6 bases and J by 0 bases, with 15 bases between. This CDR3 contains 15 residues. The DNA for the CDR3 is TGTGCCAGCAGAAGGGACGCCAGGAGCTCCTACGAGCAGTACTTC. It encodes CASRRDARSSYEQYF.

The CDR3 DNA sequence: TGCGCCAGCAGCTATCTTTCATACCAAGAGACCCAGTACTTC. Protein sequence: CASSYLSYQETQYF. The V gene is TRBV5-1, the J gene TRBJ2-5; D remains ambiguous. This CDR3 region has 14 residues. With 3 bases removed from V and 0 bases from J, the gap between germline ends came to 9 bases. Germline V gives CDR1 SGHRS, CDR2 YFSETQ.

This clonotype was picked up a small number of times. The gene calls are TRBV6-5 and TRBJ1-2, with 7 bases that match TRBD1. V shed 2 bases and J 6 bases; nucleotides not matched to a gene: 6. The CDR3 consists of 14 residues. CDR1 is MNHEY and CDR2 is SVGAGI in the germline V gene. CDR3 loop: CASSYVDRADGYTF. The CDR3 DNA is TGTGCCAGCAGTTACGTTGACAGGGCGGATGGCTACACCTTC.

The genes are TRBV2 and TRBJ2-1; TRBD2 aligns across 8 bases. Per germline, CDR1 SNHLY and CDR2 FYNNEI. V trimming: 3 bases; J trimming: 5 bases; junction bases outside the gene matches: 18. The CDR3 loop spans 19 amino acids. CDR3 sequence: CASSDPGLAGFTQDNEQFF. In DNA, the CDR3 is TGTGCCAGCAGTGACCCCGGGCTAGCGGGCTTCACCCAAGACAATGAGCAGTTCTTC. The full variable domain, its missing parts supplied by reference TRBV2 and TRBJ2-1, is EPEVTQTPSHQVTQMGQEVILRCVPISNHLYFYWYRQILGQKVEFLVSFYNNEISEKSEIFDDQFSVERPDGSNFTLKIRSTKLEDSAMYFCASSDPGLAGFTQDNEQFFGPGTRLTVL.

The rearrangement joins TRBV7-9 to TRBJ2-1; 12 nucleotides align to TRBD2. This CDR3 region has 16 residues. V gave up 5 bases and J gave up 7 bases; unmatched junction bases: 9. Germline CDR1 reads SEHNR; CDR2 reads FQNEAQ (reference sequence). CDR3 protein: CASSRTTSGGFNEQFF. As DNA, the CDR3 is TGTGCCAGCAGCCGGACTACTAGCGGGGGGTTTAATGAGCAGTTCTTC.

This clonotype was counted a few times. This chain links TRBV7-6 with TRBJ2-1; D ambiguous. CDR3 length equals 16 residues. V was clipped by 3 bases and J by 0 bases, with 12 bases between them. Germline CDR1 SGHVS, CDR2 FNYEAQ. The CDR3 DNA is TGTGCCAGCAGCTTTCCCGGGCCCATCTCCTACAATGAGCAGTTCTTC. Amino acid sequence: CASSFPGPISYNEQFF.

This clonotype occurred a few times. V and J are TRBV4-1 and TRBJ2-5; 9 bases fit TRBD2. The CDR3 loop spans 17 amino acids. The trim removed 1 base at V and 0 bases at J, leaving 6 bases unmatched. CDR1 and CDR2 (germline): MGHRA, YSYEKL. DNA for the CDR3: TGCGCCAGCAGCCAAGGGATTTGGACTAGCGACCAAGAGACCCAGTACTTC. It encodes CASSQGIWTSDQETQYF.